Given below is one T cell receptor (beta chain) in context. What it recognizes is unknown. This CDR3 is built from 13 residues. Losses at the gene ends were 8 bases for V and 3 bases for J; bases not matched to a gene: 8. CDR1 is GTSNPN and CDR2 is SVGIG in the germline V gene (reference sequence). These data originate in a study of cytomegalovirus exposure and HLA in healthy donors. General study points: A likely sequencing artifact accounted for one observed cluster of highly shared sequence variants. Earlier analysis yielded a pattern in which most TCR beta V segments were productive about 90% or about 30% of the time. Specificity of a few CMV-associated chains for CMV antigens was verified in vitro. Later analysis associated a missense DCLRE1C variant with TCR beta V- and J-gene trimming.

The PCR made use of 60 Vbeta and 13 Jbeta primers. Sequencing used immunoSEQ multiplex PCR; TCRdb keeps in-frame clones, though not all of them. This specimen shows 50,000 to 70,000 clones; the ten leading clones hold about 3.5%. This sequence joins TRBV30 and TRBJ1-1; 8 bases are shared with TRBD1. This receptor was obtained from a woman under 30 in good health and CMV-seronegative. The sequencing sample was made of PBMCs. The CDR3 DNA reads TGTGCCATAGGGCAGGGGGCGGACACTGAAGCTTTCTTT. Translation gives CAIGQGADTEAFF.